This T cell receptor (beta chain) was captured in a study of blood T cell repertoires in COVID-19. Whole-study context: In each case, the material was cDNA or gDNA derived from T cells, B-cell-depleted T cells, or PBMCs.

The V gene lost 3 bases and the J gene lost 4 bases, with 11 bases spanning the gap. The germline V gene encodes CDR1 KGHDR and CDR2 SFDVKD. The CDR3 covers 14 residues. In the authors' workflow: Quantification of nucleated cells was approximated via reference gene primer amplification. Profiling relied on immunoSEQ multiplex PCR, and the TCRdb table lists in-frame clones only, not all of them. V, J and clone size derive from that table, while D and trimming were established from the DNA sequence. The repertoire includes approximately 210,000 clones, roughly 90% of them detected once, and around 8% sits in the top ten. Study members were between about 18 and 90 years old and lived in some 22 US regions.

Sequencing was performed on PBMCs or T cells enriched from blood (not recorded which). The TCR sequence derives from a woman aged 18-29 years who had recovered from COVID-19. The chain links TRBV24-1 to TRBJ1-2, with D hard to call. This CDR3 reads CATSDEVLSYGYTF. In DNA form, the CDR3 reads TGTGCCACCAGTGATGAAGTCCTGAGCTATGGCTACACCTTC.